The 17 T cell receptor beta chains below were found in one sample sequenced in a study of T cell responses to AZD1222 COVID-19 vaccine. The data were produced by immunoSEQ multiplex PCR, yet TCRdb's version contains in-frame clones alone and is incomplete. The sample lists fewer than 150,000 clones, 90% to 95% occurring once. The material sequenced was peripheral blood, taken 28 days after the second AZD1222 dose. The receptors shown here come from an adult who received the AZD1222 COVID-19 vaccine.

The rearrangement joins TRBV6-2 or TRBV6-3 to TRBJ2-1, with D perhaps matching TRBD1 (7 bases). Germline V gives CDR1 MNHEY, CDR2 SVGEGT. V shed 4 bases and J shed 6 bases, with 13 bases lying between them. The CDR3 contains 14 residues. Written as DNA, the CDR3 is TGTGCCAGCAGTTTGGAGGGGGCCTTCAATGAGCAGTTCTTC. Protein product: CASSLEGAFNEQFF.

The chain uses TRBV19 and TRBJ2-1; a possible D gene is TRBD1 (6 bases). The CDR3 length is 14 residues. V shed 6 bases and J shed 4 bases, with 13 bases lying between them. Looked up from germline, CDR1 is LNHDA and CDR2 is SQIVND (reference sequence). The CDR3 is CASRQGRGYNEQFF. In DNA, the CDR3 is TGTGCCAGTAGACAGGGTCGGGGTTACAATGAGCAGTTCTTC.

The V call is TRBV19, the J call TRBJ1-1; D is perhaps TRBD1 (6 bases). The germline CDR1 and CDR2 sequences are LNHDA and SQIVND (reference sequence). The CDR3 is 14 residues long. Trimming removed 3 bases from V and 0 bases from J, with 8 bases in between. This CDR3 reads CASSMGAMNTEAFF. As DNA, the CDR3 is TGTGCCAGTAGTATGGGGGCCATGAACACTGAAGCTTTCTTT. Variable domain in full (rest from reference TRBV19 and TRBJ1-1): DGGITQSPKYLFRKEGQNVTLSCEQNLNHDAMYWYRQDPGQGLRLIYYSQIVNDFQKGDIAEGYSVSREKKESFPLTVTSAQKNPTAFYLCASSMGAMNTEAFFGQGTRLTVV.

The chain recombines TRBV4-3 with TRBJ1-5, with D possibly matching TRBD1 (6 bases). This CDR3 has 12 residues. The V gene lost 5 bases and the J gene lost 9 bases, with 11 bases spanning the gap. In germline, CDR1 is LGHNA, CDR2 YSLEER. The CDR3 bases are TGCGCCAGCAGCTTCCTACAGGGGCCCCAGCATTTT. As protein: CASSFLQGPQHF.

This clone was detected only once. The chain recombines TRBV6-5 with TRBJ1-4; 10 bases are shared with TRBD1. The CDR3 has 15 residues. Unmatched junction bases numbered 6, after V lost 6 bases and J lost 5 bases. Per germline, CDR1 MNHEY and CDR2 SVGAGI. CDR3 coding DNA: TGTGCCAGCAGCTCACCGGGACAGGGGAATGAAAAACTGTTTTTT. Amino acids: CASSSPGQGNEKLFF.

The chain couples TRBV19 to TRBJ1-2; no clear D. Germline CDR1 LNHDA, CDR2 SQIVND (reference sequence). This CDR3 region has 11 residues. V lost 4 bases and J lost 4, with 4 bases in between. The CDR3 loop is CASSTFYGYTF. The CDR3 DNA is TGTGCCAGTAGTACTTTCTATGGCTACACCTTC.

This sequence joins TRBV3-1 (or the pseudogene TRBV3-2) and TRBJ1-3; TRBD1 is a possible D gene (5 bases). From germline, CDR1 is LGHDT and CDR2 YNNKEL (reference sequence). Trimming pared 0 bases from V and 0 bases from J, leaving 9 bases between. The CDR3 is 16 residues long. The CDR3 sequence: CASSQDGGSSGNTIYF. The CDR3 DNA reads TGTGCCAGCAGCCAAGATGGGGGGAGCTCTGGAAACACCATATATTTT.

The chain links TRBV28 to TRBJ1-3; TRBD1 matches 7 bases. CDR3 size: 16 residues. J was trimmed by 0 bases and V by 8 bases; bases with no gene match: 10. Germline lookup yields CDR1 MDHEN and CDR2 SYDVKM. CDR3 residues: CASWPGTADSGNTIYF. The CDR3 nucleotides are TGTGCCAGCTGGCCCGGGACAGCCGACTCTGGAAACACCATATATTTT.

V is TRBV4-3 and J is TRBJ1-1; perhaps TRBD1 as D (5 bases). The germline V gene encodes CDR1 LGHNA and CDR2 YSLEER. V lost 0 bases and J 1 base, leaving 15 bases between the germline ends. CDR3 length: 17 residues. The chain's CDR3 is CASSQEGRWGQNTEAFF. CDR3 DNA: TGCGCCAGCAGCCAAGAGGGGCGGTGGGGCCAGAACACTGAAGCTTTCTTT.

This chain connects TRBV6-2 or TRBV6-3 to TRBJ1-2; 7 bases align to TRBD1. CDR3 length equals 16 residues. V shed 6 bases and J 4 bases; nucleotides not matched to a gene: 14. Germline V CDR1 and CDR2: MNHEY, SVGEGT. CDR3 sequence reads: CASSDIRDSEIYGYTF. Here the CDR3 DNA reads TGTGCCAGCAGCGACATCCGGGACAGTGAGATCTATGGCTACACCTTC.

This clone has a handful of counts. This chain links TRBV6-5 with TRBJ1-3, with TRBD1 matching over 9 bases. Germline CDR1 and CDR2: MNHEY and SVGAGI. The CDR3 is made up of 15 amino acids. Trimming took 0 bases from V and 8 from J; bases not matched to a gene: 5. The CDR3 DNA sequence: TGTGCCAGCAGTTACTCGGACAGGGGCTTGGACACCATATATTTT. It encodes CASSYSDRGLDTIYF.

This chain uses TRBV19 with TRBJ2-7; 7 positions agree with TRBD1. Germline assignment: CDR1 LNHDA and CDR2 SQIVND (reference sequence). J lost 2 bases, V lost 6 bases, and 7 bases had no gene match. The CDR3 runs 14 residues. The CDR3 loop reads CASRDRREAYEQYF. The CDR3 region has the DNA TGTGCCAGTAGGGACAGGAGAGAGGCCTACGAGCAGTACTTC.

The genes are TRBV27 and TRBJ1-6, with unresolved D. CDR1 is MNHEY, CDR2 SMNVEV, per germline (reference sequence). The CDR3 length is 13 residues. V lost 2 bases and J lost 10, with 9 bases in between. Here the CDR3 DNA reads TGTGCCAGCAGTTTACATAACAGCTCACCCCTCCACTTT. Its translation is CASSLHNSSPLHF.

This chain links TRBV6-6 with TRBJ1-4; possible D gene TRBD1, 6 bases. Germline-derived CDR1 and CDR2 are MNHNY and SVGAGI (reference sequence). This CDR3 has 14 amino acids. The germline V and J ends were trimmed by 9 bases and 8 bases, with 19 bases remaining between them. The CDR3 loop is CASNPGQGREKLFF. CDR3 bases: TGTGCCAGTAACCCGGGCCAGGGGCGGGAAAAACTGTTTTTT.

The rearrangement joins TRBV9 to TRBJ2-7; D gene unclear. Trimming removed 0 bases at V and 2 bases at J, with 9 bases between. The length of the CDR3 is 14 residues. The germline V gene has CDR1 SGDLS and CDR2 YYNGEE. This CDR3 reads CASSVAPTTYEQYF. CDR3 bases: TGTGCCAGCAGCGTAGCCCCTACCACCTACGAGCAGTACTTC.

The J gene is TRBJ2-1, the V gene TRBV7-2; possible D gene TRBD1, 6 bases. The CDR3 loop spans 15 amino acids. Trimming left V 7 bases short and J 2 bases short, with 15 bases between. The germline V gene has CDR1 SGHTA and CDR2 FQGNSA. This CDR3 reads CASTQWPGAYNEQFF. CDR3 sequence (DNA): TGTGCCAGCACTCAATGGCCAGGGGCCTACAATGAGCAGTTCTTC.

The J gene is TRBJ1-2, the V gene TRBV30; tentative D call: TRBD1 (5 bases). V lost 3 bases and J 5 bases, leaving 16 bases between the germline ends. The germline V gene encodes CDR1 GTSNPN and CDR2 SVGIG (reference sequence). The CDR3 spans 14 residues. The CDR3 spells CAWRRTGARYGYTF. The DNA of the CDR3 is TGTGCCTGGAGAAGAACCGGGGCTCGATATGGCTACACCTTC.